Following are 16 T cell receptor beta chains from one sample sequenced in a study of T cell responses to AZD1222 COVID-19 vaccine. The assay was immunoSEQ multiplex PCR, and TCRdb's table has in-frame clones only and misses some. The sample lists 90,000 to 130,000 clones; approximately 90% were seen once. The specimen comprised peripheral blood, sampled on day 0 of AZD1222 vaccination. All receptors derive from an adult in good health.

The V gene is TRBV7-2, the J gene TRBJ2-2, with 8 bases identical to TRBD2. The germline gives CDR1 SGHTA, CDR2 FQGNSA. The J segment lost 14 bases and the V segment lost 0 bases, leaving 11 bases of the junction unmatched. The CDR3 spans 15 residues. In nucleotides, the CDR3 is TGTGCCAGCAGCTTAGCGGGTAGCGGGGTCGCCGAACTGTTTTTT. Residues: CASSLAGSGVAELFF. The variable domain in full, with the rest retrieved from reference TRBV7-2 and TRBJ2-2, is GAGVSQSPSNKVTEKGKDVELRCDPISGHTALYWYRQSLGQGLEFLIYFQGNSAPDKSGLPSDRFSAERTGGSVSTLTIQRTQQEDSAVYLCASSLAGSGVAELFFGEGSRLTVL.

The chain recombines TRBV6-6 with TRBJ1-6, with 8 bases identical to TRBD1. The ends lost 5 bases at V and 0 bases at J; junction bases unmatched: 9. Looked up from germline, CDR1 is MNHNY and CDR2 is SVGAGI (reference sequence). The CDR3 covers 18 residues. CDR3 DNA: TGTGCCAGCAGTCAGACCGTAGACAGGGGCTCCTATAATTCACCCCTCCACTTT. Translated, it gives CASSQTVDRGSYNSPLHF.

This chain links TRBV7-6 with TRBJ1-4, with 8 bases fitting TRBD1. Germline V lookup: CDR1 SGHVS, CDR2 FNYEAQ. After removal of 5 bases from V and 8 bases from J, the junction contained 4 bases not matched to a gene. The CDR3 has 13 amino acids. CDR3 coding DNA: TGTGCCAGCAGCGCGACAGGGGAGGAAAAACTGTTTTTT. Encoded protein: CASSATGEEKLFF.

The V gene is TRBV6-5, the J gene TRBJ2-3, with 8 bases fitting TRBD2. After removal of 5 bases from V and 2 bases from J, the junction contained 6 bases not matched to a gene. CDR1 MNHEY and CDR2 SVGAGI come from the germline V gene. The CDR3 runs 15 residues. CDR3: CASSRERGPTDTQYF. DNA of the CDR3: TGTGCCAGCAGTAGGGAGCGGGGGCCCACAGATACGCAGTATTTT.

The rearrangement joins TRBV24-1 to TRBJ1-1; D is unclear. In germline, CDR1 is KGHDR, CDR2 SFDVKD. The germline V and J ends were trimmed by 5 bases and 1 base, with 13 bases remaining between them. The length of the CDR3 is 15 residues. This CDR3 is CATSADGSWNTEAFF. The CDR3 DNA follows: TGTGCCACCAGTGCGGACGGGAGCTGGAACACTGAAGCTTTCTTT.

A single count supports this clone. The V and J genes are TRBV5-1 and TRBJ1-4; perhaps TRBD1 as D (5 bases). The CDR3 covers 15 residues. CDR1 is SGHRS, CDR2 YFSETQ, per germline. Trimming stripped 0 bases from V and 2 bases from J, with 8 bases between. The CDR3 loop is CASSLAGITNEKLFF. The CDR3 nucleotides read TGCGCCAGCAGCTTGGCAGGGATTACTAATGAAAAACTGTTTTTT.

This rearrangement joins TRBV19 to TRBJ1-2; tentative D call: TRBD1 (5 bases). The CDR3 length is 14 residues. Trimming removed 4 bases from V and 2 bases from J, with 11 bases in between. The germline V gene has CDR1 LNHDA and CDR2 SQIVND (reference sequence). Written as DNA, the CDR3 is TGTGCCAGTAGTAACGGGGCCCTGAACTATGGCTACACCTTC. Protein product: CASSNGALNYGYTF.

The chain joins TRBV5-8 to TRBJ1-2, with 10 nucleotides matching TRBD1. The V segment lost 4 bases and the J segment 2 bases; nucleotides outside the gene matches: 2. Germline loops: CDR1 SGHTS, CDR2 YDEGEE. CDR3 length: 14 amino acids. This chain's CDR3 is CASSMTGGNYGYTF. CDR3 bases: TGTGCCAGCAGCATGACAGGGGGCAACTATGGCTACACCTTC. The full variable domain, rest sourced from reference TRBV5-8 and TRBJ1-2, is EAGVTQSPTHLIKTRGQQATLRCSPISGHTSVYWYQQALGLGLQFLLWYDEGEERNRGNFPPRFSGRQFPNYSSELNVNALELEDSALYLCASSMTGGNYGYTFGSGTRLTVV.

The chain employs TRBV10-2 and TRBJ1-5; a possible D gene is TRBD1 (6 bases). V was cut by 3 bases and J by 5 bases, with 11 bases left in between. Per the germline V gene, CDR1 is WSHSY and CDR2 is SAAADI. This CDR3 comprises 14 residues. CDR3 DNA sequence: TGCGCCAGCAGTGATATGGCAGGGGATCAGCCCCAGCATTTT. Protein sequence: CASSDMAGDQPQHF.

The chain has TRBV15 and TRBJ1-3; D call uncertain. The V gene's germline CDR1 is LNHNV and CDR2 YYDKDF (reference sequence). V was cut by 3 bases and J by 6 bases, with 12 bases left in between. The length of the CDR3 is 14 residues. The CDR3 nucleotides read TGTGCCACCAGCAGGAAAGGGTTTGAAAACACCATATATTTT. Its translation is CATSRKGFENTIYF. The variable domain in full, with the rest retrieved from reference TRBV15 and TRBJ1-3, is DAMVIQNPRYQVTQFGKPVTLSCSQTLNHNVMYWYQQKSSQAPKLLFHYYDKDFNNEADTPDNFQSRRPNTSFCFLDIRSPGLGDTAMYLCATSRKGFENTIYFGEGSWLTVV.

The V call is TRBV28, the J call TRBJ1-3, with D unclear. The CDR3 covers 11 residues. The germline gives CDR1 MDHEN, CDR2 SYDVKM. Between the trimmed V and J ends, which lost 7 bases and 0 bases, there was a span of 1 base. This CDR3 reads CASNSGNTIYF. The CDR3 DNA is TGTGCCAGCAACTCTGGAAACACCATATATTTT.

The chain employs TRBV19 and TRBJ2-7; perhaps D is TRBD1 or TRBD2 (5 bases each). V was cut by 5 bases and J by 4 bases, with 12 bases left in between. The CDR3 is 13 residues long. The germline gives CDR1 LNHDA, CDR2 SQIVND (reference sequence). CDR3 nucleotide sequence: TGTGCCAGTAGTCCGGGGACCGCGTACGAGCAGTACTTC. This sequence encodes CASSPGTAYEQYF.

The rearrangement uses TRBV5-1 and TRBJ1-2; no clear D. CDR1 SGHRS and CDR2 YFSETQ come from the germline V gene. CDR3 length: 14 amino acids. V shed 0 bases and J shed 8 bases, with 14 bases lying between them. CDR3 sequence (DNA): TGCGCCAGCAGCTTGGCCCTGGGTACGGAGGGCTACACCTTC. Protein: CASSLALGTEGYTF.

The chain couples TRBV6-5 to TRBJ2-2; the D is unclear. V dropped 2 bases and J dropped 6 bases, with 16 bases sitting between them. The V gene's germline CDR1 is MNHEY and CDR2 SVGAGI. The CDR3 is 16 amino acids. DNA of the CDR3: TGTGCCAGCAGTTACCTTGGTACATCCTTCGCCGGGGAGCTGTTTTTT. This sequence encodes CASSYLGTSFAGELFF.

The chain combines TRBV13 with TRBJ1-2, with 8 bases aligning to TRBD1. The CDR3 is 14 amino acids. From germline, CDR1 is PRHDT and CDR2 FYEKMQ (reference sequence). Trimming removed 2 bases from V and 6 bases from J; junction bases left unmatched: 5. The CDR3 bases are TGTGCCAGCAGCTTACAACAGGGGGAAGATGGCTACACCTTC. Amino acids: CASSLQQGEDGYTF. Combining the CDR3 with reference TRBV13 and TRBJ1-2 gives the whole variable domain AAGVIQSPRHLIKEKRETATLKCYPIPRHDTVYWYQQGPGQDPQFLISFYEKMQSDKGSIPDRFSAQQFSDYHSELNMSSLELGDSALYFCASSLQQGEDGYTFGSGTRLTVV.

The chain employs TRBV19 and TRBJ1-3, with 7 positions matching TRBD1. The ends lost 6 bases at V and 4 bases at J; junction bases unmatched: 12. The V gene's germline CDR1 is LNHDA and CDR2 SQIVND (reference sequence). The CDR3 spans 16 residues. In DNA form, the CDR3 reads TGTGCCAGTAGCCCGTCCGGCAGGGGGGGCGGAAACACCATATATTTT. Protein product: CASSPSGRGGGNTIYF.